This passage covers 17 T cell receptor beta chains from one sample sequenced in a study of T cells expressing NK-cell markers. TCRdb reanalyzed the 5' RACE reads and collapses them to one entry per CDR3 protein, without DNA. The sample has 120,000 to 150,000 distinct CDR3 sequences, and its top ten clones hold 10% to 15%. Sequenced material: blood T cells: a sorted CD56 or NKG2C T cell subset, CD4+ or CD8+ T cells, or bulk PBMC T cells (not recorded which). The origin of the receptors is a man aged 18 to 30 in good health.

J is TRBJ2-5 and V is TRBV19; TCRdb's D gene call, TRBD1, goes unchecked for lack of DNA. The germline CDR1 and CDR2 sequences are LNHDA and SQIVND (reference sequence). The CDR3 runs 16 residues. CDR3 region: CASRAFVAGIGETQYF.

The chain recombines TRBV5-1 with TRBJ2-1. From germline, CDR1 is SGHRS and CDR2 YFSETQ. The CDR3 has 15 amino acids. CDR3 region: CASSLASADYNEQFF.

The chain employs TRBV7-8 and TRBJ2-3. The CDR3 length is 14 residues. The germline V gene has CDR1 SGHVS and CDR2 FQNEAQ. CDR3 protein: CASSLTPSTDTQYF.

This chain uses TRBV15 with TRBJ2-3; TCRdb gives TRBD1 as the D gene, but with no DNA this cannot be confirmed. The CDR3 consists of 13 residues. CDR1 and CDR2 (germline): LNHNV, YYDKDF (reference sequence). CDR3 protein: CATSRVGGDTQYF.

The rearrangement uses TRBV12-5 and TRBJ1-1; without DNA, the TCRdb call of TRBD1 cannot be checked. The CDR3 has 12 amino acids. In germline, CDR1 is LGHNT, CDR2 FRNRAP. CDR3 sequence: CASGWWDREAFF.

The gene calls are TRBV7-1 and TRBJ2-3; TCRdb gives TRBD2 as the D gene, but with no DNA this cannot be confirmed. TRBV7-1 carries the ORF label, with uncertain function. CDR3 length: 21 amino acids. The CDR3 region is CASSSVGGTSGTSGRTDTQYF.

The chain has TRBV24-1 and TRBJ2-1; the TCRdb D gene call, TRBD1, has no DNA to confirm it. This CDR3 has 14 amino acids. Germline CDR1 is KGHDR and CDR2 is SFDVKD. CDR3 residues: CATRGGTDRVKQFF.

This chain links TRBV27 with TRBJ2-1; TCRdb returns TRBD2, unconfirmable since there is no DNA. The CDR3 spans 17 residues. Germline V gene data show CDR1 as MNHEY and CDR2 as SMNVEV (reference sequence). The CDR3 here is CASRLLAGPGGYNEQFF.

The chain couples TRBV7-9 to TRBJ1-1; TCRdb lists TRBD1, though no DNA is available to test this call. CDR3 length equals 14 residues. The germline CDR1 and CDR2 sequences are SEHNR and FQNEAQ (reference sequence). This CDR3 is CASSPGVLNTEAFF. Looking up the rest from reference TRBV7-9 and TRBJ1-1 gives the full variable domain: DTGVSQNPRHKITKRGQNVTFRCDPISEHNRLYWYRQTLGQGPEFLTYFQNEAQLEKSRLLSDRFSAERPKGSFSTLEIQRTEQGDSAMYLCASSPGVLNTEAFFGQGTRLTVV.

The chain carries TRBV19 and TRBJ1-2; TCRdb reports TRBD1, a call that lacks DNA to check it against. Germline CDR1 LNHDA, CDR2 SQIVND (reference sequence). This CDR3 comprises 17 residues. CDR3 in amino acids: CASGGQSGTFDFYGYTF.

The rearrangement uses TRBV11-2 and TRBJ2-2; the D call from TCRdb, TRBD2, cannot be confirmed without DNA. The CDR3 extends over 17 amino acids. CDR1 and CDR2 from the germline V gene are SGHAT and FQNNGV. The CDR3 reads CASSLGGLAGASGELFF.

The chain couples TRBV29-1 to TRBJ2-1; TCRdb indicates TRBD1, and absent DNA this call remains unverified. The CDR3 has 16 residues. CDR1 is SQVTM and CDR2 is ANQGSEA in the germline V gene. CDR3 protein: CSVLGAAVESYNEQFF.

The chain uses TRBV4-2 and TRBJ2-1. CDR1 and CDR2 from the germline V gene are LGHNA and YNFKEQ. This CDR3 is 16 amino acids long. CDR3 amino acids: CASSQEGGSSYNEQFF.

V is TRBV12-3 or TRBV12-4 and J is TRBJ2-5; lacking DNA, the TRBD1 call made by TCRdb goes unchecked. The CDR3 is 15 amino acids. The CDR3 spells CASSPQDRRRETQYF.

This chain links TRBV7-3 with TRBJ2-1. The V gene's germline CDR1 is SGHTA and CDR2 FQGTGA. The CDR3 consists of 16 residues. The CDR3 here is CASSLSRRSSYNEQFF.

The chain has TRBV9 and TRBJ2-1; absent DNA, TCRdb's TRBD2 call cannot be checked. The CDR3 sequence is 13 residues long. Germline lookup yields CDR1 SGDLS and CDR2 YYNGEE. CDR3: CASSGTKSVEQFF.

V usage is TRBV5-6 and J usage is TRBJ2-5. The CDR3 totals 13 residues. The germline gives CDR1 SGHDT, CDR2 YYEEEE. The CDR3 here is CASSLVSDETQYF.